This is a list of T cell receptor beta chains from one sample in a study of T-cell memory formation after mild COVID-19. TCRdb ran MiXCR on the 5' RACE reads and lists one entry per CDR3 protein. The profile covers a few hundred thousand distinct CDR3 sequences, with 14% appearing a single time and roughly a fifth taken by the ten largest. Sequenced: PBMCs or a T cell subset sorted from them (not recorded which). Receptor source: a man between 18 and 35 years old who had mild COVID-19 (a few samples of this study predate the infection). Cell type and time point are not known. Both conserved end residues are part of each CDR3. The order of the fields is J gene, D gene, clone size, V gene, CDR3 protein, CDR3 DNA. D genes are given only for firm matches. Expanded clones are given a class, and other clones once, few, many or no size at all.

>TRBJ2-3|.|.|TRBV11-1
CASIPRGRTDTQYF
TGTGCCAGCATCCCCAGGGGACGGACAGATACGCAGTATTTT
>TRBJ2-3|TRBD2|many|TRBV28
CASSSLLASTDTQYF
TGTGCCAGCAGTTCCCTACTAGCGAGCACAGATACGCAGTATTTT
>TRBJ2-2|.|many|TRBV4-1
CASSQASTGELFF
TGCGCCAGCAGCCAAGCGTCCACCGGGGAGCTGTTTTTT
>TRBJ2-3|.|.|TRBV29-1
CSVDSGTADTQYF
TGCAGCGTTGATTCAGGGACCGCAGATACGCAGTATTTT
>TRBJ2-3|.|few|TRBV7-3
CASSSSHSTDTQYF
TGTGCCAGCAGCTCATCCCATAGCACAGATACGCAGTATTTT
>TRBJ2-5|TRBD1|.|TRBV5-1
CASSLWGTVQETQYF
TGCGCCAGCAGCTTGTGGGGGACAGTCCAAGAGACCCAGTACTTC
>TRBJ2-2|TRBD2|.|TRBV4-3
CASSQGLAGGTGELFF
TGCGCCAGCAGCCAAGGACTAGCGGGGGGGACCGGGGAGCTGTTTTTT
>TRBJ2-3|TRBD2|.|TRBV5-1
CASSLMSGGAVDTQYF
TGCGCCAGCAGCTTGATGAGCGGGGGGGCGGTAGATACGCAGTATTTT
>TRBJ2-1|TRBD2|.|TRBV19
CASSTSSGAPSYNEQFF
TGTGCCAGTAGTACTTCTAGCGGAGCGCCATCCTACAATGAGCAGTTCTTC
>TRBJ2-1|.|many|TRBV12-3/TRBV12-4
CASSPGPGNEQFF
TGTGCCAGCAGCCCCGGGCCTGGCAATGAGCAGTTCTTC
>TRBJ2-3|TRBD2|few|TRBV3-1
CASSQDFLAGVSQYF
TGTGCCAGCAGCCAAGATTTCCTAGCGGGGGTTTCGCAGTATTTT
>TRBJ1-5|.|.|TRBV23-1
CASSQLSQPQHF
TGCGCCAGCAGTCAATTAAGCCAGCCCCAGCATTTT
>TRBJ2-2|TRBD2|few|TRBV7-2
CASSFQAGGTGELFF
TGTGCCAGCAGCTTCCAAGCGGGGGGCACCGGGGAGCTGTTTTTT
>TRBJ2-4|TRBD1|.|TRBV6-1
CASKDRGGNIQYF
TGTGCCAGCAAGGACAGGGGGGGGAACATTCAGTACTTC
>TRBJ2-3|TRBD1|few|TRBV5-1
CASSQGQGPPDTQYF
TGCGCCAGCAGCCAGGGACAGGGGCCCCCAGATACGCAGTATTTT
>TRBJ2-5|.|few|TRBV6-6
CASSRDVETQYF
TGTGCCAGCAGCAGGGACGTGGAGACCCAGTACTTC
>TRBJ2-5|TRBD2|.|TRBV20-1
CSARDSLAGVGETQYF
TGCAGTGCTAGAGACTCACTAGCGGGTGTGGGAGAGACCCAGTACTTC
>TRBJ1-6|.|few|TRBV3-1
CASSQINSNSPLHF
TGTGCCAGCAGCCAAATTAATAGCAATTCACCCCTCCACTTT
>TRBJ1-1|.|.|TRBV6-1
CASSEAQGSQAFF
TGTGCCAGCAGTGAGGCCCAGGGTAGTCAGGCTTTCTTT
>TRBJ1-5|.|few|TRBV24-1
CATSNRERNQPQHF
TGTGCCACCAGTAACCGGGAACGAAATCAGCCCCAGCATTTT
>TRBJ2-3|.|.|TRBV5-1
CASTTGQSTDTQYF
TGCGCCAGTACTACTGGACAGTCCACAGATACGCAGTATTTT
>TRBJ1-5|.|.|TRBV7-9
CASSFDRMNQPQHF
TGTGCCAGCAGCTTTGACAGAATGAATCAGCCCCAGCATTTT
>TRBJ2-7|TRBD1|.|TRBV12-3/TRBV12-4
CASSFRSYLGQDSYEQYF
TGTGCCAGCAGTTTCCGATCGTATTTGGGACAGGACTCCTACGAGCAGTACTTC
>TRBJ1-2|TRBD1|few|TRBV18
CASSLDRTVGYGYTF
TGTGCCAGCTCATTGGACAGGACCGTTGGATATGGCTACACCTTC
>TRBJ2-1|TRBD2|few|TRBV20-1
CSARVGGDDNEQFF
TGCAGTGCTAGAGTGGGGGGGGACGACAATGAGCAGTTCTTC
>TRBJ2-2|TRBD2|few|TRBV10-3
CAISGGANTGELFF
TGTGCCATATCGGGGGGAGCGAACACCGGGGAGCTGTTTTTT
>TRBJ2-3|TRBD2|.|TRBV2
CASRGLVADTQYF
TGTGCCAGCAGGGGACTAGTGGCAGATACGCAGTATTTT
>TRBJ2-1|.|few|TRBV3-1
CASSQEAGPAMNEQFF
TGTGCCAGCAGCCAAGAGGCAGGTCCTGCCATGAATGAGCAGTTCTTC
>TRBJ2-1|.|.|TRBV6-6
CASSYPKTRDKSSYNEQFF
TGTGCCAGCAGTTACCCAAAAACCCGGGACAAGAGCTCCTACAATGAGCAGTTCTTC
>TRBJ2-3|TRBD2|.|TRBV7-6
CASSLEASGGGDTQYF
TGTGCCAGCAGCTTAGAAGCCAGCGGGGGAGGAGATACGCAGTATTTT
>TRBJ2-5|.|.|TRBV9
CASSVTPGETQYF
TGTGCCAGCAGCGTAACCCCGGGGGAGACCCAGTACTTC
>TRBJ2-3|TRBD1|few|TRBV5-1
CASSRKTGVVTDTQYF
TGCGCCAGCAGCCGGAAGACAGGGGTTGTGACAGATACGCAGTATTTT
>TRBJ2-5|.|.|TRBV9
CASSAERAPETQYF
TGTGCCAGCAGCGCAGAGAGAGCTCCAGAGACCCAGTACTTC
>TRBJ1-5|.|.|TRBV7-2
CASSLASRASNQPQHF
TGTGCCAGCAGCTTAGCGAGCAGGGCGAGCAATCAGCCCCAGCATTTT
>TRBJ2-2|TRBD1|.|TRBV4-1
CASSQMGQRFTGELFF
TGCGCCAGCAGCCAGATGGGACAGCGATTCACCGGGGAGCTGTTTTTT
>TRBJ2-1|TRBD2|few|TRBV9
CASSVVTSGTYNEQFF
TGTGCCAGCAGCGTAGTAACTAGCGGTACCTACAATGAGCAGTTCTTC
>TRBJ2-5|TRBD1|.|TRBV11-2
CASSLDGTGGRQTQYF
TGTGCCAGCAGCTTAGACGGGACAGGGGGCAGACAGACCCAGTACTTC
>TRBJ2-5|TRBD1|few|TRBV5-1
CASSQGVAGGNQETQYF
TGCGCCAGCAGCCAAGGCGTGGCAGGGGGCAACCAAGAGACCCAGTACTTC
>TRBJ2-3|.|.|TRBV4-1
CASSQEIVDTQYF
TGCGCCAGCAGCCAAGAGATAGTCGATACGCAGTATTTT
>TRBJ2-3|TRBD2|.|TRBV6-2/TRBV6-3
CASSQIFGLAGGRTQYF
TGTGCCAGCAGTCAAATCTTCGGACTAGCGGGGGGGCGTACGCAGTATTTT
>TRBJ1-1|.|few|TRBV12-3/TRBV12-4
CASSPLRGPPLNTEAFF
TGTGCCAGCAGTCCCCTCCGCGGGCCTCCTTTGAACACTGAAGCTTTCTTT